A selection of T cell receptor beta chains follows, all from one sample in a study of CD8+CD57+ T cells in acquired aplastic anemia. One entry per CDR3 protein results from TCRdb running MiXCR on the reads. The sample lists roughly 160,000 distinct CDR3 sequences, 65% to 75% occurring once. Material: sorted CD4+, CD8+, or CD8+CD57+ T cells (not recorded which) from PBMCs. These receptors were collected from a human donor with aplastic anemia. Each CDR3 is given with its conserved first and last residue. Each record gives: J gene, clone size, D gene, V gene, CDR3 protein, CDR3 DNA. D genes are given only for firm matches. Clone size is stated in some rows and not others, as once, few, many or a class when expanded.

j_gene: TRBJ2-7
abundance: -
d_gene: -
v_gene: TRBV5-8
CDR3aa: CASSWDTVGKYF
CDR3nt: TGTGCCAGCAGCTGGGACACGGTGGGAAAGTACTTC

j_gene: TRBJ2-1
abundance: -
d_gene: TRBD1
v_gene: TRBV20-1
CDR3aa: CSASSDSDRDEQFF
CDR3nt: TGCAGTGCCAGCAGTGACTCGGACAGGGATGAGCAGTTCTTC

j_gene: TRBJ2-1
abundance: -
d_gene: -
v_gene: TRBV15
CDR3aa: CATSRERGSYNEQFF
CDR3nt: TGTGCCACCAGCAGAGAGCGGGGCTCCTACAATGAGCAGTTCTTC

j_gene: TRBJ1-5
abundance: once
d_gene: -
v_gene: TRBV9
CDR3aa: CASSEGLAGGNEPQHF
CDR3nt: TGTGCCAGCAGCGAAGGACTAGCGGGGGGCAATGAGCCCCAGCATTTT

j_gene: TRBJ1-5
abundance: -
d_gene: -
v_gene: TRBV19
CDR3aa: CASSIRAGGSQPQHF
CDR3nt: TGTGCCAGTAGTATACGGGCCGGGGGGAGTCAGCCCCAGCATTTT

j_gene: TRBJ2-7
abundance: once
d_gene: TRBD2
v_gene: TRBV24-1
CDR3aa: CATSLGEGYEQYF
CDR3nt: TGTGCCACCTCCCTAGGGGAGGGCTACGAGCAGTACTTC

j_gene: TRBJ1-5
abundance: -
d_gene: -
v_gene: TRBV19
CDR3aa: CASTLYRQPNQPQHF
CDR3nt: TGTGCCAGTACCCTATACCGACAGCCTAATCAGCCCCAGCATTTT

j_gene: TRBJ1-2
abundance: -
d_gene: -
v_gene: TRBV29-1
CDR3aa: CSVASNYGYTF
CDR3nt: TGCAGCGTAGCTTCTAACTATGGCTACACCTTC

j_gene: TRBJ1-1
abundance: -
d_gene: -
v_gene: TRBV2
CDR3aa: CASSDGITEAFF
CDR3nt: TGTGCCAGCAGTGACGGGATCACTGAAGCTTTCTTT

j_gene: TRBJ2-7
abundance: -
d_gene: -
v_gene: TRBV20-1
CDR3aa: CSAREPGYEQYF
CDR3nt: TGCAGTGCTAGAGAGCCAGGCTACGAGCAGTACTTC

j_gene: TRBJ2-2
abundance: -
d_gene: -
v_gene: TRBV7-9
CDR3aa: CASSQQGVAGELFF
CDR3nt: TGTGCCAGCAGCCAACAGGGTGTTGCCGGGGAGCTGTTTTTT

j_gene: TRBJ1-5
abundance: once
d_gene: -
v_gene: TRBV7-8
CDR3aa: CASGLNQPQHF
CDR3nt: TGTGCCAGCGGGCTGAATCAGCCCCAGCATTTT

j_gene: TRBJ2-7
abundance: -
d_gene: -
v_gene: TRBV3-1
CDR3aa: CASSLPGHLYEQYF
CDR3nt: TGTGCCAGCAGCCTCCCGGGACACCTCTACGAGCAGTACTTC

j_gene: TRBJ1-5
abundance: -
d_gene: TRBD1
v_gene: TRBV6-1
CDR3aa: CASRTGGSQPQHF
CDR3nt: TGTGCCAGCAGGACAGGGGGCAGCCAGCCCCAGCATTTT

j_gene: TRBJ2-5
abundance: -
d_gene: TRBD2
v_gene: TRBV7-3
CDR3aa: CASRKTSVQETQYF
CDR3nt: TGTGCCAGCAGGAAGACTAGCGTTCAAGAGACCCAGTACTTC

j_gene: TRBJ2-7
abundance: -
d_gene: -
v_gene: TRBV7-9
CDR3aa: CASSFTTGLDEQYF
CDR3nt: TGTGCCAGCAGCTTCACTACGGGTCTGGACGAGCAGTACTTC

j_gene: TRBJ1-1
abundance: many
d_gene: -
v_gene: TRBV6-5
CDR3aa: CASSYFLGEVAEAFF
CDR3nt: TGTGCCAGCAGTTACTTCTTGGGGGAGGTGGCTGAAGCTTTCTTT

j_gene: TRBJ2-3
abundance: -
d_gene: -
v_gene: TRBV5-5
CDR3aa: CASSLAYSSTDTQYF
CDR3nt: TGTGCCAGCAGCTTGGCCTATTCTAGCACAGATACGCAGTATTTT

j_gene: TRBJ1-1
abundance: few
d_gene: -
v_gene: TRBV7-3
CDR3aa: CASSVQQNTEAFF
CDR3nt: TGTGCCAGCAGCGTCCAGCAGAACACTGAAGCTTTCTTT

j_gene: TRBJ2-7
abundance: -
d_gene: -
v_gene: TRBV5-6
CDR3aa: CASSFRETYEQYF
CDR3nt: TGTGCCAGCAGCTTCAGGGAGACCTACGAGCAGTACTTC

j_gene: TRBJ2-2
abundance: -
d_gene: -
v_gene: TRBV9
CDR3aa: CASSPGIFGELFF
CDR3nt: TGTGCCAGCAGCCCGGGCATCTTTGGGGAGCTGTTTTTT

j_gene: TRBJ1-1
abundance: -
d_gene: -
v_gene: TRBV10-3
CDR3aa: CAISEGGF
CDR3nt: TGTGCCATCAGTGAGGGGGGGTTT

j_gene: TRBJ1-5
abundance: medium-sized
d_gene: -
v_gene: TRBV19
CDR3aa: CASSNEYGTGGQPQHF
CDR3nt: TGTGCCAGTAGTAATGAGTACGGGACCGGCGGACAGCCCCAGCATTTT

j_gene: TRBJ1-1
abundance: -
d_gene: -
v_gene: TRBV7-9
CDR3aa: CASSLTVGTEAFF
CDR3nt: TGTGCCAGCAGCCTAACAGTCGGCACTGAAGCTTTCTTT

j_gene: TRBJ2-3
abundance: -
d_gene: -
v_gene: TRBV5-1
CDR3aa: CASSPNADTQYF
CDR3nt: TGCGCCAGCAGCCCTAACGCAGATACGCAGTATTTT

j_gene: TRBJ1-1
abundance: -
d_gene: -
v_gene: TRBV7-2
CDR3aa: CASSQELWTATSGAFF
CDR3nt: TGTGCCAGCAGCCAAGAACTCTGGACAGCCACCAGCGGAGCTTTCTTT

j_gene: TRBJ2-1
abundance: -
d_gene: TRBD2
v_gene: TRBV25-1
CDR3aa: CASSESGSGGYSYNEQFF
CDR3nt: TGTGCCAGCAGTGAATCGGGTAGCGGGGGCTACTCCTACAATGAGCAGTTCTTC

j_gene: TRBJ2-5
abundance: few
d_gene: -
v_gene: TRBV12-3/TRBV12-4
CDR3aa: CASSSGTTQETQYF
CDR3nt: TGTGCCAGCAGTTCAGGGACGACACAAGAGACCCAGTACTTC

j_gene: TRBJ2-7
abundance: -
d_gene: TRBD1
v_gene: TRBV20-1
CDR3aa: CSARGSGQGYEQYF
CDR3nt: TGCAGTGCTAGAGGGTCAGGACAGGGGTACGAGCAGTACTTC

j_gene: TRBJ1-5
abundance: -
d_gene: -
v_gene: TRBV12-3/TRBV12-4
CDR3aa: CASSFSENQPQHF
CDR3nt: TGTGCCAGCAGTTTCTCGGAGAATCAGCCCCAGCATTTT

j_gene: TRBJ1-4
abundance: -
d_gene: -
v_gene: TRBV20-1
CDR3aa: CSALFGVQFF
CDR3nt: TGCAGTGCCCTATTTGGGGTTCAGTTTTTT

j_gene: TRBJ2-1
abundance: -
d_gene: -
v_gene: TRBV9
CDR3aa: CASSVEGDSYNEQFF
CDR3nt: TGTGCCAGCAGCGTAGAGGGGGACTCCTACAATGAGCAGTTCTTC

j_gene: TRBJ2-7
abundance: many
d_gene: -
v_gene: TRBV10-1
CDR3aa: CASSDMGVETYEQYF
CDR3nt: TGCGCCAGCAGTGATATGGGGGTAGAAACCTACGAGCAGTACTTC